The next 4 T cell receptor beta chains were all read from a single sample in a study of T-cell reconstitution after alpha-beta-depleted transplantation in children. Unique molecular identifiers were used to barcode this TCRbeta library. Using its own MiXCR run on the PCR reads, TCRdb lists one record per CDR3 protein. The table has tens of thousands of distinct CDR3 sequences, 5.8% seen once. The sequences come from PBMCs, mostly from graft donor cells, collected 60 days after TCRalphabeta/CD19-depleted stem cell transplant. These receptors all stem from a female patient aged 2-15 years who had a stem cell transplant for aplastic anemia, so the T cells may come from the graft donor.

This clonotype was counted at least ten times. This rearrangement joins TRBV20-1 to TRBJ2-1, with TRBD2 as a possible D gene (5 bases). Deletions cut 5 bases from V and 4 bases from J, with 15 bases between. The CDR3 runs to 14 residues. Germline assignment: CDR1 DFQATT and CDR2 SNEGSKA (reference sequence). CDR3 DNA sequence: TGCAGTGCTTCAACTAGGAAGGATTACAATGAGCAGTTCTTC. Its translation: CSASTRKDYNEQFF.

Ten or more counts support this clonotype. The gene calls are TRBV20-1 and TRBJ2-3; possible D gene TRBD2, 5 bases. Trimming removed 5 bases at V and 12 bases at J, with 15 bases between. This CDR3 has 11 residues. CDR1 is DFQATT, CDR2 SNEGSKA, per germline (reference sequence). The CDR3: CSAPGINSQYF. The CDR3 DNA sequence: TGCAGTGCTCCCGGGATTAATTCTCAGTATTTT.

The chain has TRBV7-9 and TRBJ2-2, with TRBD1 matching 10 bases. CDR1 and CDR2 from the germline V gene are SEHNR and FQNEAQ (reference sequence). The CDR3 spans 15 residues. V lost 0 bases to trimming and J lost 5 bases; unmatched junction nucleotides: 0. The CDR3 region is CASSLAGQGTGELFF. The DNA of the CDR3 is TGTGCCAGCAGCTTAGCGGGACAGGGGACCGGGGAGCTGTTTTTT.

In this sample, this clonotype turned up many times. Here the CDR3 reads CASSYSSSGATDTQYF. The CDR3 DNA reads as TGTGCCAGCAGTTACTCGAGTAGCGGGGCCACAGATACGCAGTATTTT. This sequence joins TRBV6-5 and TRBJ2-3, with 8 positions matching TRBD2. The CDR3 is 16 residues long. CDR1 MNHEY and CDR2 SVGAGI come from the germline V gene. J lost 2 bases, V lost 0 bases, and 4 bases had no gene match.